This T cell receptor (beta chain) comes out of a study of T-cell memory formation after mild COVID-19. Study results and caveats: In second-wave clones peaking day 37, SARS-CoV-2 specificity remained unconfirmed.

Comment on this clonotype: Its target is unknown.

A 5'RACE reaction primed in the constant segment made cDNA libraries of TCR alpha and TCR beta, and these carried sample barcodes and UMIs. Each CDR3 protein gets one entry after TCRdb re-called the 5' RACE reads with MiXCR. The sample shows roughly 320,000 distinct CDR3 sequences, 25% to 30% of them seen only once. Germline assignment: CDR1 SGHVS and CDR2 FNYEAQ. V lost 4 bases to trimming and J lost 3 bases; unmatched junction nucleotides: 14. The CDR3 runs 17 residues. The specimen was PBMCs or a T cell subset sorted from them (not recorded which). This receptor was obtained from an adult woman who had mild COVID-19 (a few samples of this study predate the infection). Cell type and time point are not known. V gene TRBV7-6 combines with J gene TRBJ1-1; 7 nucleotides line up with TRBD1. The CDR3 region is CASSSGGQKRWDTEAFF. As DNA, the CDR3 is TGTGCCAGCAGCTCCGGGGGACAGAAAAGGTGGGACACTGAAGCTTTCTTT.